The T cell receptor (beta chain) under discussion was sequenced for a study of blood T cell repertoires in COVID-19 (dated by TCRdb to 2020 to 2021). With respect to the entire study: Samples covering the acute and convalescent phases of COVID-19 were provided by collaborators in the United States, Italy and Spain. The material from the prospective study consisted of cDNA or gDNA derived from T cells, B-cell-depleted T cells, or PBMCs. The dataset comprised deeply sampled blood TCRbeta repertoires from subjects exposed to, actively infected with, or recovered from COVID-19. The repertoires were made available in a free public database intended to serve as a resource for research on the immune response to SARS-CoV-2. Samples were obtained from the ongoing ImmuneRACE study (first 160 participants) and from approximately 1,200 subjects provided by 6 global collaborators. A de-identified subject ID, COVID-19 status, age in years and sex were almost always included in the sample metadata. Where HLA class I and class II types were available, the types were taken from metadata supplied by the sample provider, not from assay-based typing.

Each collaborating institution followed its own protocols to collect whole blood in K2EDTA tubes. Collaborator samples were shipped for TCRbeta analysis as frozen whole blood, isolated PBMCs, or DNA extracted from either sample type. Remarks on this clone: Its antigen is still unknown. No much larger clone exists at a distance of one base, and base qualities are not known.

The immunoSEQ Assay, a bias-controlled multiplex PCR, was used to amplify TCRbeta CDR3 regions from genomic DNA. Per the authors' processing: The number of nucleated cells in each sample was estimated by amplification of reference gene primers within the assay. To quantify the absolute abundance of each unique TCRbeta CDR3 rearrangement, sequence reads were collapsed and filtered. For each sample, productive Simpson clonality was calculated as the square root of Simpson's diversity index over productive rearrangements. Imported from immuneACCESS, the table was reduced by TCRdb to in-frame sequences with V and J called. These copies leave out some clones; in studies compared against another copy, an unresolved V gene accounts for under half, and the cause of the remainder is not known. V and J calls and clone size are given by that table; D and trimming were obtained from the DNA. The sample data list some 100,000 clones, and more than 65% of these were observed just once. Approximately 23% of the sample goes to the ten largest clones.

The CDR3 covers 14 residues, taking in both the cysteine and the phenylalanine. CDR3 DNA only is kept here, 42 bases in frame from base 1. V is trimmed back by 5 bases and J by 7 bases, and the junction contains 9 bases that no gene match accounts for. For CDR1 and CDR2, the germline V gene (reference sequence) lists LGHDT and YNNKEL. Paper-wide results and their limitations: The quantity of clinical and demographic metadata differed by source and by participant and was supplied without curation.

The receptor comes from an older man with active or convalescent COVID-19. The specimen sequenced was peripheral blood. The chain employs TRBV3-1 (or the pseudogene TRBV3-2) and TRBJ2-3, with 7 bases aligning to TRBD2. The CDR3 region has the sequence CASSGASGANTQYF. The nucleotide sequence reads as follows: TGTGCCAGCAGCGGGGCGAGCGGGGCCAATACGCAGTATTTT.